These 16 T cell receptor beta chains share one sample of origin, sequenced in a study of graft-versus-host responses after intestinal transplantation. Assay used: immunoSEQ multiplex PCR; TCRdb lists only in-frame clones, some missing. There are tens of thousands of clones in the sample; about 90% occur only once, and about 2.1% lies in the top ten. The material sequenced was PBMCs, taken around 320 days after intestinal transplant. Source of these receptors: a human patient who received an intestinal transplant, so some T cells may come from the graft donor.

The V call is TRBV12-5, the J call TRBJ2-3; 9 bases align to TRBD2. This CDR3 is built from 16 residues. Losses at the gene ends were 2 bases for V and 6 bases for J; bases not matched to a gene: 9. CDR1 is LGHNT, CDR2 FRNRAP, per germline. CDR3 in DNA: TGTGCTAGTGGTTTGTCGCGGGAGGGCCGGGGGGATACGCAGTATTTT. This translates into CASGLSREGRGDTQYF.

V gene TRBV11-2 combines with J gene TRBJ1-3; weak D call: TRBD1 (5 bases). CDR3 size: 15 residues. Germline V gene lookup returns CDR1 SGHAT and CDR2 FQNNGV. Between the trimmed V and J ends, which lost 5 bases and 2 bases, there was a span of 13 bases. The CDR3 here is CASSPGRGAGNTIYF. The CDR3 nucleotides are TGTGCCAGCAGCCCGGGACGTGGAGCTGGAAACACCATATATTTT.

The rearrangement joins TRBV6-1 to TRBJ1-6; 9 positions match TRBD1. This CDR3 spans 17 amino acids. CDR1 is MNHNS and CDR2 is SASEGT in the germline V gene. The trim removed 4 bases at V and 7 bases at J, leaving 11 bases unmatched. CDR3 DNA sequence: TGTGCCAGCAGTGGATGGACAGGGGACCCTCTAAATTCACCCCTCCACTTT. This gives the protein CASSGWTGDPLNSPLHF.

The CDR3 sequence: CASSVGLAGVSGELFF. DNA for the CDR3: TGTGCCAGCAGTGTGGGACTAGCGGGAGTATCCGGGGAGCTGTTTTTT. This chain links TRBV6-1 with TRBJ2-2, with TRBD2 matching 14 bases. V was clipped by 4 bases and J by 6 bases; unmatched bases: 4. The CDR3 consists of 16 residues. Germline loops: CDR1 MNHNS, CDR2 SASEGT.

The rearrangement joins TRBV2 to TRBJ1-6; no definite D call. The CDR3 sequence is 15 residues long. In germline, CDR1 is SNHLY, CDR2 FYNNEI. Trimming pared 7 bases from V and 8 bases from J, leaving 18 bases between. CDR3 amino acids: CASTRGVMVDSPLHF. CDR3 nucleotide sequence: TGTGCCAGCACCAGAGGTGTTATGGTCGATTCACCCCTCCACTTT.

This chain connects TRBV5-6 to TRBJ2-5; maybe TRBD1 (6 bases). The V end lost 0 bases, the J end lost 2 bases, and 17 bases lay between the germline ends. CDR1 is SGHDT, CDR2 YYEEEE, per germline. This CDR3 has 17 residues. CDR3 loop: CASSLVAMKDRQETQYF. In DNA form, the CDR3 reads TGTGCCAGCAGCTTGGTGGCCATGAAGGACAGACAAGAGACCCAGTACTTC.

This chain uses TRBV9 with TRBJ1-2, with a tentative D call TRBD1 (6 bases). The length of the CDR3 is 15 residues. Germline V gene lookup returns CDR1 SGDLS and CDR2 YYNGEE. V dropped 2 bases and J dropped 6 bases, with 17 bases sitting between them. The CDR3 bases are TGTGCCAGCAGCGTCACCCCCTCCGCAGGGGATGGCTACACCTTC. Encoded protein: CASSVTPSAGDGYTF.

The rearrangement links TRBV7-3 to TRBJ2-2; D not resolved. This CDR3 contains 16 residues. Trimming pared 2 bases from V and 2 bases from J, leaving 12 bases between. The germline V gene encodes CDR1 SGHTA and CDR2 FQGTGA. In DNA, the CDR3 is TGTGCCAGCAGCTTAGAGTCCCCGAGTAACACCGGGGAGCTGTTTTTT. It translates to CASSLESPSNTGELFF.

The chain uses TRBV25-1 and TRBJ1-2, with TRBD1 matching 7 bases. The CDR3 has 12 amino acids. Germline V gene lookup returns CDR1 MGHDK and CDR2 SYGVNS. The V and J ends lost 7 bases and 7 bases, in that order; junction bases with no gene match: 6. CDR3 DNA sequence: TGTGCCAGCAAAGCAGGGGGGGCTGGCTACACCTTC. Protein product: CASKAGGAGYTF.

This chain links TRBV9 with TRBJ2-7, with TRBD2 matching over 9 bases. CDR1 is SGDLS and CDR2 is YYNGEE in the germline V gene. This CDR3 is built from 14 residues. V lost 2 bases to trimming and J lost 4 bases; unmatched junction nucleotides: 4. CDR3 sequence reads: CASSVGLAGYEQYF. The CDR3 nucleotides are TGTGCCAGCAGCGTCGGCCTAGCGGGGTACGAGCAGTACTTC.

The rearrangement uses TRBV15 and TRBJ2-3; D unresolved. The V and J ends lost 2 bases and 3 bases respectively, with 12 bases between them. In germline, CDR1 is LNHNV, CDR2 YYDKDF (reference sequence). The CDR3 loop spans 15 amino acids. The CDR3 DNA reads TGTGCCACCAGCAGAAGACCGACTCCAACAGATACGCAGTATTTT. Protein sequence: CATSRRPTPTDTQYF. Supplemented by reference TRBV15 and TRBJ2-3, the full variable domain reads DAMVIQNPRYQVTQFGKPVTLSCSQTLNHNVMYWYQQKSSQAPKLLFHYYDKDFNNEADTPDNFQSRRPNTSFCFLDIRSPGLGDTAMYLCATSRRPTPTDTQYFGPGTRLTVL.

The chain uses TRBV6-5 and TRBJ2-3; D is possibly TRBD2 (5 bases). Trimming pared 8 bases from V and 8 bases from J, leaving 17 bases between. The germline V gene encodes CDR1 MNHEY and CDR2 SVGAGI. CDR3 size: 13 residues. CDR3 bases: TGTGCCAGCCGCGAGGTTGGTGGGAGTACGCAGTATTTT. Translating gives CASREVGGSTQYF.

The chain uses TRBV11-1 and TRBJ1-6, with D possibly matching TRBD1 (5 bases). Trimming pared 6 bases from V and 7 bases from J, leaving 16 bases between. Germline assignment: CDR1 SGHAT and CDR2 FQDESV (reference sequence). The CDR3 is 15 residues long. The CDR3 reads CASSSKAGRNSPLHF. In DNA, the CDR3 is TGTGCCAGCAGTTCCAAGGCAGGGAGAAATTCACCCCTCCACTTT. Looking up the rest from reference TRBV11-1 and TRBJ1-6 gives the full variable domain: EAEVAQSPRYKITEKSQAVAFWCDPISGHATLYWYRQILGQGPELLVQFQDESVVDDSQLPKDRFSAERLKGVDSTLKIQPAELGDSAMYLCASSSKAGRNSPLHFGNGTRLTVT.

The chain links TRBV5-1 to TRBJ2-1; possibly TRBD1 or TRBD2 for D (5 bases each). V lost 6 bases, J lost 6 bases, and 19 bases lay in between. Looked up from germline, CDR1 is SGHRS and CDR2 is YFSETQ. This CDR3 region has 15 residues. Here the CDR3 reads CASKPRDQASNEQFF. The CDR3 DNA is TGCGCCAGCAAACCCCGGGACCAAGCGAGCAATGAGCAGTTCTTC.

V usage is TRBV2 and J usage is TRBJ2-5; 10 bases align to TRBD1. The germline gives CDR1 SNHLY, CDR2 FYNNEI. This CDR3 has 14 amino acids. With 6 bases clipped from V and 5 bases from J, the junction kept 6 bases outside the gene matches. CDR3 DNA sequence: TGTGCCAGCAGGGCACGGACAGGGGGTGAGACCCAGTACTTC. It specifies CASRARTGGETQYF.

The chain uses TRBV4-1 and TRBJ2-3; a possible D gene is TRBD1 (5 bases). The ends were cut back, 6 bases at V and 1 base at J, with 5 bases in the middle. CDR3 length: 12 amino acids. Germline-derived CDR1 and CDR2 are MGHRA and YSYEKL. The CDR3: CASRGGTDTQYF. The CDR3 DNA is TGCGCCAGCAGAGGGGGCACAGATACGCAGTATTTT.